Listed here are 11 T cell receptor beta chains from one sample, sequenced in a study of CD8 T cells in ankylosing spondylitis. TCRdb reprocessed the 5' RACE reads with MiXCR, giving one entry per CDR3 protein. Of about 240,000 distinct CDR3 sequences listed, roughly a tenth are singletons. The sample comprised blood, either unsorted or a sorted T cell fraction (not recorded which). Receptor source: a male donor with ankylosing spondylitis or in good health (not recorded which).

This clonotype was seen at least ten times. The CDR3 protein is CASSDRADRFGELFF. The CDR3 nucleotides are TGTGCCAGCAGTGACAGGGCTGATAGGTTCGGGGAGCTGTTTTTT. This chain links TRBV2 with TRBJ2-2; D may be TRBD1 (5 bases). V dropped 3 bases and J dropped 7 bases, with 15 bases sitting between them. The CDR3 contains 15 residues. In germline, CDR1 is SNHLY, CDR2 FYNNEI. Based on the CDR3 plus reference TRBV2 and TRBJ2-2, the full variable domain is EPEVTQTPSHQVTQMGQEVILRCVPISNHLYFYWYRQILGQKVEFLVSFYNNEISEKSEIFDDQFSVERPDGSNFTLKIRSTKLEDSAMYFCASSDRADRFGELFFGEGSRLTVL.

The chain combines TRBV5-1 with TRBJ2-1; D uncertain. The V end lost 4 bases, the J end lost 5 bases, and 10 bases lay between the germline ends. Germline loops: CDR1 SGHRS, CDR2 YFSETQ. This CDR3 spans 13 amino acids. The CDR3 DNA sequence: TGCGCCAGCAGCCAGTCATCCAACAATGAGCAGTTCTTC. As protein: CASSQSSNNEQFF.

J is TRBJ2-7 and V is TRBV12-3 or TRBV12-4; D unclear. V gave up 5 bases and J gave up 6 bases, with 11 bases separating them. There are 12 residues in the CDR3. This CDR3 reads CASSAVRSEQYF. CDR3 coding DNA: TGTGCCAGCAGTGCGGTAAGGTCCGAGCAGTACTTC.

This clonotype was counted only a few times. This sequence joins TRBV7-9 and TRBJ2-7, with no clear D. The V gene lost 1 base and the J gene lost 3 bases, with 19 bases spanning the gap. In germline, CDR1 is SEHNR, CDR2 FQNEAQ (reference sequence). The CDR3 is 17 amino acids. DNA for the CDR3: TGTGCCAGCAGCTTAGTTCCCAACATCCCAGGTTTCTACGAGCAGTACTTC. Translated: CASSLVPNIPGFYEQYF. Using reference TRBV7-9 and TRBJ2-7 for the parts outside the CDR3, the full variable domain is DTGVSQNPRHKITKRGQNVTFRCDPISEHNRLYWYRQTLGQGPEFLTYFQNEAQLEKSRLLSDRFSAERPKGSFSTLEIQRTEQGDSAMYLCASSLVPNIPGFYEQYFGPGTRLTVT.

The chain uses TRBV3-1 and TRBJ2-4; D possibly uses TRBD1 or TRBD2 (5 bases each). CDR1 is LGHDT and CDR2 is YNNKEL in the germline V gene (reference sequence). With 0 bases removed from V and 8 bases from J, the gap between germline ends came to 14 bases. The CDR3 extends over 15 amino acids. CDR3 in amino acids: CASSQEFQRGDIQYF. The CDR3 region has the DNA TGTGCCAGCAGCCAAGAATTCCAGAGGGGAGACATTCAGTACTTC.

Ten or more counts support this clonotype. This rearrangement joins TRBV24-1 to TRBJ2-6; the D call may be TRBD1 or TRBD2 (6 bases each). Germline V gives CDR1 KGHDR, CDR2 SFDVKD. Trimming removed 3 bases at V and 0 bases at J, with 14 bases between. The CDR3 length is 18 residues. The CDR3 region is CATSDPPGASSGANVLTF. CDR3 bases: TGTGCCACCAGTGATCCCCCGGGGGCGAGCTCTGGGGCCAACGTCCTGACTTTC.

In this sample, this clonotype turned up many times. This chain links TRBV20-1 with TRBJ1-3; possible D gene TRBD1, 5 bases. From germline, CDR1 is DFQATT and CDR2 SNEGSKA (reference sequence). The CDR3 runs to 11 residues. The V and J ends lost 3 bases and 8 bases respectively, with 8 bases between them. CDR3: CSARGGDTIYF. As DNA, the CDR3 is TGCAGTGCTAGGGGAGGGGACACCATATATTTT.

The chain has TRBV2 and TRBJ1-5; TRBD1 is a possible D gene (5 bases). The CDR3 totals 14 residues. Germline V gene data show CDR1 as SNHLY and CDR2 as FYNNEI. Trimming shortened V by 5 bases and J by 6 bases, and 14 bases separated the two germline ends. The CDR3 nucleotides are TGTGCCAGCAGTCGTGACAGTATGGGTCAGCCCCAGCATTTT. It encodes CASSRDSMGQPQHF.

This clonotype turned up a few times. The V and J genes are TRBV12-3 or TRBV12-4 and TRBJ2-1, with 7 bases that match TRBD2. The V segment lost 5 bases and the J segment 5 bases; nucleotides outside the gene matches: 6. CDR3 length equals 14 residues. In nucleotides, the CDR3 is TGTGCCAGCAGTATAACTAGCGCAAACAATGAGCAGTTCTTC. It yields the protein CASSITSANNEQFF.

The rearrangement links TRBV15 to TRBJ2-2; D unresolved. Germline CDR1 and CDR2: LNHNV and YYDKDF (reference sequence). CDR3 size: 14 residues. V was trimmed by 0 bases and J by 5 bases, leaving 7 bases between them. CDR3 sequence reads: CATSRDFWTGELFF. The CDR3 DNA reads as TGTGCCACCAGCAGAGATTTTTGGACCGGGGAGCTGTTTTTT.

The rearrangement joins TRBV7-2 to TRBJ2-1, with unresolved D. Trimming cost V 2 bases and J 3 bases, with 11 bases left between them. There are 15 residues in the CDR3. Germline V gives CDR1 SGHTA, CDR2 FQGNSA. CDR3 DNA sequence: TGTGCCAGCAGCTTAATTTGGGCAAGCTACAATGAGCAGTTCTTC. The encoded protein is CASSLIWASYNEQFF.